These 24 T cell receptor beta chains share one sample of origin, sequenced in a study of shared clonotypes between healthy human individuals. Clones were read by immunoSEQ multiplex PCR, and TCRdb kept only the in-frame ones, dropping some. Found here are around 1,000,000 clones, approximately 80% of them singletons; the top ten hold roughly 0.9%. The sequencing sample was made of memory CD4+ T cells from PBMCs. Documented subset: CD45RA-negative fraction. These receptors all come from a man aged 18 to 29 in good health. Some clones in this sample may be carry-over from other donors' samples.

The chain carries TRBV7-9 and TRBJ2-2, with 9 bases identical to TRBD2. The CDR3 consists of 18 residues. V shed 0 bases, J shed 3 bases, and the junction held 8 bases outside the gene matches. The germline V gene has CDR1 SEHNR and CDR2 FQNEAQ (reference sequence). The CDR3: CASSLARLAGPDTGELFF. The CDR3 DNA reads TGTGCCAGCAGCTTAGCCCGGCTAGCGGGGCCCGACACCGGGGAGCTGTTTTTT. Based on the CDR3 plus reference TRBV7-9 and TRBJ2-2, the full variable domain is DTGVSQNPRHKITKRGQNVTFRCDPISEHNRLYWYRQTLGQGPEFLTYFQNEAQLEKSRLLSDRFSAERPKGSFSTLEIQRTEQGDSAMYLCASSLARLAGPDTGELFFGEGSRLTVL.

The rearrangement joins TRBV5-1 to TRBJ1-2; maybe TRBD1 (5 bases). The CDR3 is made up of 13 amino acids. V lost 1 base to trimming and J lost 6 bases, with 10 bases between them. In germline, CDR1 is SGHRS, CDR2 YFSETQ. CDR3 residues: CASSLLTQDGYTF. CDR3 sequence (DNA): TGCGCCAGCAGCTTGTTGACACAGGATGGCTACACCTTC.

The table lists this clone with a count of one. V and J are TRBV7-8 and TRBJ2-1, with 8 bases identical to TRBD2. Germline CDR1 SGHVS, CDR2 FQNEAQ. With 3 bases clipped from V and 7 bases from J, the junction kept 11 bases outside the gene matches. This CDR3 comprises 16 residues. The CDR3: CASSLAGGSGMNEQFF. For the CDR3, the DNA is TGTGCCAGCAGCTTGGCGGGAGGCTCGGGTATGAATGAGCAGTTCTTC.

The chain's CDR3 is CASSLGPAQRETQYF. CDR3 nucleotides: TGTGCCAGCAGCCTGGGGCCCGCTCAACGAGAGACCCAGTACTTC. The gene calls are TRBV9 and TRBJ2-5; D might be TRBD1 (5 bases). The germline V and J ends were trimmed by 4 bases and 4 bases, with 17 bases remaining between them. The CDR3 sequence is 15 residues long. Germline CDR1 reads SGDLS; CDR2 reads YYNGEE.

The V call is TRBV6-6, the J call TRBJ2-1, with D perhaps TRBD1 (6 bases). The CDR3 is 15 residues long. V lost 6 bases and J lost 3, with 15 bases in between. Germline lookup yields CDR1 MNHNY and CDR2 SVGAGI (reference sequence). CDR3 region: CASSDRTEYYNEQFF. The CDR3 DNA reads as TGTGCCAGCAGCGACAGGACAGAGTACTACAATGAGCAGTTCTTC.

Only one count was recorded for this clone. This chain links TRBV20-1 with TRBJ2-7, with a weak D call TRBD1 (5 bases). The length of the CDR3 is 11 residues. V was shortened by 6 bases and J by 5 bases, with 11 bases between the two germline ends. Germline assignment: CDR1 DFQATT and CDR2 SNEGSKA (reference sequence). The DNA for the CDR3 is TGCAGTGCCGGCCCCAGGGACGAGCAGTACTTC. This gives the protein CSAGPRDEQYF.

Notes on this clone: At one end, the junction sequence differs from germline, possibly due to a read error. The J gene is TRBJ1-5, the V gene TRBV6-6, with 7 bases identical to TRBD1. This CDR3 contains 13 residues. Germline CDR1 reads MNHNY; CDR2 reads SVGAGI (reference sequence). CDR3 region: CASTIVIGDSAVF. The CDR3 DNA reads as TGTGCCAGCACTATAGTAATTGGGGACAGCGCAGTTTTT.

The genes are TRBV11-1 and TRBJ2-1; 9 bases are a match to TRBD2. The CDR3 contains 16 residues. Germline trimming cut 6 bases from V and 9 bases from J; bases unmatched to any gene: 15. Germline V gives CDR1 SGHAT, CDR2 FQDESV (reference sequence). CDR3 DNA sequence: TGTGCCAGCAGGCGTCCGGGACTAGCTAACCGTGGTGAGCAGTTCTTC. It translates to CASRRPGLANRGEQFF.

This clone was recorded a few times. CDR3 DNA sequence: TGCAGCGTGGGGGGACTACCCTGGAGCGTGAGTTGGGAGACCCAGTACTTC. Translating it yields CSVGGLPWSVSWETQYF. The chain combines TRBV29-1 with TRBJ2-5; 7 bases are a match to TRBD2. With 6 bases clipped from V and 5 bases from J, the junction kept 21 bases outside the gene matches. The CDR3 runs 17 residues. Looked up from germline, CDR1 is SQVTM and CDR2 is ANQGSEA.

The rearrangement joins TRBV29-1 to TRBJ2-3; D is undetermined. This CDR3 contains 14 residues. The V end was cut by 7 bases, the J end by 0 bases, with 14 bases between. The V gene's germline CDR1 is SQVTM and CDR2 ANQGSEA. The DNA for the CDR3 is TGCAGCGCAAAAACTACCCGAAGCACAGATACGCAGTATTTT. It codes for CSAKTTRSTDTQYF.

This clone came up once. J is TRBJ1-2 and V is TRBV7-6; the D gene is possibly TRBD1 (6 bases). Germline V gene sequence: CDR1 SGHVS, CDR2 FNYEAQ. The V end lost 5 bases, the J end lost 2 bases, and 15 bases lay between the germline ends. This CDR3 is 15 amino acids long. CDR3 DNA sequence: TGTGCCAGCAGCGCCGTCTCACAGGGAAACTATGGCTACACCTTC. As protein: CASSAVSQGNYGYTF.

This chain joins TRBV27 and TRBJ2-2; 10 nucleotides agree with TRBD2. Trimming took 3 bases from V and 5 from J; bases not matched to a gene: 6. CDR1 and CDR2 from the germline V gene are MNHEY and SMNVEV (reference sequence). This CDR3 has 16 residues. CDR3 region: CASSFWLAGATGELFF. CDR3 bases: TGTGCCAGCAGTTTTTGGCTAGCGGGAGCGACCGGGGAGCTGTTTTTT.

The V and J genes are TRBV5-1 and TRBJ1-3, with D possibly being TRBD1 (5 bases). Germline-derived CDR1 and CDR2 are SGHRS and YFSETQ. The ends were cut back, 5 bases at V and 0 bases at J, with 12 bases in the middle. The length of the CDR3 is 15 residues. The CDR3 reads CASSWDFYSGNTIYF. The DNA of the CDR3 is TGCGCCAGCAGTTGGGACTTTTACTCTGGAAACACCATATATTTT.

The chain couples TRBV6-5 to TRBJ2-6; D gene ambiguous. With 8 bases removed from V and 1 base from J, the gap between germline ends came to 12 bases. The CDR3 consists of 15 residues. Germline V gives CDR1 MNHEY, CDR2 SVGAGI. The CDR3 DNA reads TGTGCCAGCGGCCTAACCGGATCTGGGGCCAACGTCCTGACTTTC. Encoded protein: CASGLTGSGANVLTF.

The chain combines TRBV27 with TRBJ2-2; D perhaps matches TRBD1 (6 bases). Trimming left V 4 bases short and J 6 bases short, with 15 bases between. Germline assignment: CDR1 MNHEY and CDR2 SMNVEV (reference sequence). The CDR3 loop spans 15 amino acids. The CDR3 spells CASSSRPGVPGELFF. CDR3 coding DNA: TGTGCCAGCAGTTCCCGGCCAGGGGTTCCCGGGGAGCTGTTTTTT.

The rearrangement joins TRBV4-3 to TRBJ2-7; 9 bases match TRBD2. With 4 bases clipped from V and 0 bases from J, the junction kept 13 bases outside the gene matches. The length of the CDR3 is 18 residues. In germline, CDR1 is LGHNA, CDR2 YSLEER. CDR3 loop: CASSLAPFTSGYSYEQYF. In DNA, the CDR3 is TGCGCCAGCAGCCTCGCACCTTTTACTAGCGGGTACTCCTACGAGCAGTACTTC.

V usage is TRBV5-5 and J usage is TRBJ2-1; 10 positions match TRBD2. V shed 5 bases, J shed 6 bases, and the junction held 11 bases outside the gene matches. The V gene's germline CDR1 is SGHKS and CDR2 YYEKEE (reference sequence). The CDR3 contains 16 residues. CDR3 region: CASRGPGLALLNEQFF. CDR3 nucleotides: TGTGCCAGCAGGGGGCCGGGACTAGCGTTACTCAATGAGCAGTTCTTC. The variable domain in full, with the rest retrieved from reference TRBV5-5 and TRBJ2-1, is DAGVTQSPTHLIKTRGQQVTLRCSPISGHKSVSWYQQVLGQGPQFIFQYYEKEERGRGNFPDRFSARQFPNYSSELNVNALLLGDSALYLCASRGPGLALLNEQFFGPGTRLTVL.

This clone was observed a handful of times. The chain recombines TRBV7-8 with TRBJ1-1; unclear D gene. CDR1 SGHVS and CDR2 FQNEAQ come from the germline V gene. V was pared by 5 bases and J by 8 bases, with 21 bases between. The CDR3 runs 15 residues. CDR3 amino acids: CASSHFGVPLAEAFF. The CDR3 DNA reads TGTGCCAGCAGCCACTTCGGAGTCCCTCTTGCGGAAGCTTTCTTT.

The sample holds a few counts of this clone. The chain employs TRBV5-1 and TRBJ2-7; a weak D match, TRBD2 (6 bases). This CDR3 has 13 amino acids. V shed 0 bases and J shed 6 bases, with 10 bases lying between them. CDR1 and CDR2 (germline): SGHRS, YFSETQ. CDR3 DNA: TGCGCCAGCAGCTTGGAGTACGGGAGCGAGCAGTACTTC. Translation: CASSLEYGSEQYF.

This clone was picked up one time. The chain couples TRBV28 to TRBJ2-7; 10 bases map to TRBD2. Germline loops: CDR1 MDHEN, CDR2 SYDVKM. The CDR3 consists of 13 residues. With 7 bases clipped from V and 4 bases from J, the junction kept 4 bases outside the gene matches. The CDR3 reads CASTSGSLYEQYF. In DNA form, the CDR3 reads TGTGCCAGCACTAGCGGGAGTTTGTACGAGCAGTACTTC.

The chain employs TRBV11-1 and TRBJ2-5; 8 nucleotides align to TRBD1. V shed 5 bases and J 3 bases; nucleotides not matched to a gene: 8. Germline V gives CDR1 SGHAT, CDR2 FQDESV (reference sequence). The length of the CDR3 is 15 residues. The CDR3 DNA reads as TGTGCCAGCAGCCCAGGACAGGGTGGGAAAGAGACCCAGTACTTC. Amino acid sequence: CASSPGQGGKETQYF.

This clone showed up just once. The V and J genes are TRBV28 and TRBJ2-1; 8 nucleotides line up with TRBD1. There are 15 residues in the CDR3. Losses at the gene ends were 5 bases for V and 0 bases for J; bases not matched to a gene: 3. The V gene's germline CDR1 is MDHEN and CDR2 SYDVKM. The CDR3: CASSDRGSSYNEQFF. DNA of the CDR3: TGTGCCAGCAGTGACAGGGGAAGCTCCTACAATGAGCAGTTCTTC.

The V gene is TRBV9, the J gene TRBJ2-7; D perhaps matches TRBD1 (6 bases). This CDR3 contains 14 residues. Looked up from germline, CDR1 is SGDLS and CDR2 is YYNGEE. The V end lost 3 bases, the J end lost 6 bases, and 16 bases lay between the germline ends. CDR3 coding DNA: TGTGCCAGCAGCGCCCACCTGACAGGACCCGAGCAGTACTTC. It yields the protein CASSAHLTGPEQYF. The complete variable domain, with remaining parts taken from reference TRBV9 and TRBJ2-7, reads DSGVTQTPKHLITATGQRVTLRCSPRSGDLSVYWYQQSLDQGLQFLIQYYNGEERAKGNILERFSAQQFPDLHSELNLSSLELGDSALYFCASSAHLTGPEQYFGPGTRLTVT.

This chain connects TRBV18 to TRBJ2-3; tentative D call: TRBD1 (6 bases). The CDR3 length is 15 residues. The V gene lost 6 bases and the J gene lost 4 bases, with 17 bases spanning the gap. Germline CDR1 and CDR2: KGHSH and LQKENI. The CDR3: CASSSERQEADTQYF. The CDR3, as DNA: TGTGCCAGCTCGTCCGAGCGACAGGAGGCAGATACGCAGTATTTT.